These 15 T cell receptor beta chains came from one sample sequenced in a study of T cell responses to AZD1222 COVID-19 vaccine. The data were produced by immunoSEQ multiplex PCR, yet TCRdb's version contains in-frame clones alone and is incomplete. The sample records more than 150,000 clones, 92% being singletons. The sample was peripheral blood, taken 28 days after the second AZD1222 dose. The receptors originated from an adult who received the AZD1222 COVID-19 vaccine.

This chain connects TRBV19 to TRBJ1-4; 7 bases are a match to TRBD1. This CDR3 comprises 14 residues. The germline V gene encodes CDR1 LNHDA and CDR2 SQIVND (reference sequence). V lost 3 bases to trimming and J lost 4 bases; unmatched junction nucleotides: 2. DNA of the CDR3: TGTGCCAGTAGTATCGACAGGGTTAATGAAAAACTGTTTTTT. Protein product: CASSIDRVNEKLFF.

The J gene is TRBJ2-7, the V gene TRBV27, with 10 bases identical to TRBD1. The CDR3 is 14 amino acids. Germline V gives CDR1 MNHEY, CDR2 SMNVEV (reference sequence). With V trimmed by 2 bases and J by 7 bases, 5 bases remained unmatched. Written as DNA, the CDR3 is TGTGCCAGCAGTTTAAGTAGGACAGGGGGTGAGCAGTACTTC. This translates into CASSLSRTGGEQYF.

The CDR3 region has the DNA TGTGCCAGCAGCCCTGTCGGCAGTCACGCCTACGAGCAGTACTTC. Its protein product is CASSPVGSHAYEQYF. This chain uses TRBV25-1 with TRBJ2-7; D unresolved. Trimming shortened V by 6 bases and J by 2 bases, and 17 bases separated the two germline ends. The germline gives CDR1 MGHDK, CDR2 SYGVNS. This CDR3 has 15 residues.

V usage is TRBV7-9 and J usage is TRBJ1-1; D unresolved. The germline V gene has CDR1 SEHNR and CDR2 FQNEAQ (reference sequence). The CDR3 runs to 14 residues. V gave up 1 base and J gave up 0 bases, with 6 bases separating them. The CDR3 sequence: CASSLGRMNTEAFF. DNA for the CDR3: TGTGCCAGCAGCTTAGGTCGGATGAACACTGAAGCTTTCTTT.

The sample holds one count of this clone. The chain carries TRBV24-1 and TRBJ1-5; maybe TRBD1 (5 bases). This CDR3 is built from 16 residues. Germline CDR1 is KGHDR and CDR2 is SFDVKD. Trimming stripped 4 bases from V and 2 bases from J, with 14 bases between. The CDR3: CATSDPDINGNQPQHF. The CDR3 bases are TGTGCCACCAGTGACCCGGACATCAACGGCAATCAGCCCCAGCATTTT.

This chain's CDR3 is CASSTRLQETQYF. CDR3 in DNA: TGTGCCAGTAGTACCCGCTTACAAGAGACCCAGTACTTC. This chain uses TRBV19 with TRBJ2-5; no definite D call. This CDR3 region has 13 residues. Germline V gene sequence: CDR1 LNHDA, CDR2 SQIVND (reference sequence). Trimming took off 4 bases at V and 2 bases at J, with 8 bases between the two ends.

V is TRBV3-1 (or the pseudogene TRBV3-2) and J is TRBJ2-6; TRBD2 matches at 9 bases. In germline, CDR1 is LGHDT, CDR2 YNNKEL (reference sequence). The V and J ends lost 1 base and 0 bases, in that order; junction bases with no gene match: 7. The CDR3 has 19 residues. In nucleotides, the CDR3 is TGTGCCAGCAGCCAAGTTCTAGCGGGGAACAGCTCTGGGGCCAACGTCCTGACTTTC. It translates to CASSQVLAGNSSGANVLTF.

The gene calls are TRBV7-3 and TRBJ1-1; TRBD1 is a possible D gene (6 bases). The V end was cut by 6 bases, the J end by 0 bases, with 8 bases between. The germline CDR1 and CDR2 sequences are SGHTA and FQGTGA. This CDR3 contains 13 residues. Here the CDR3 reads CASRRTVNTEAFF. The CDR3 DNA reads as TGTGCCAGCAGGAGGACAGTGAACACTGAAGCTTTCTTT. The full variable domain, with the rest looked up from reference TRBV7-3 and TRBJ1-1, is GAGVSQTPSNKVTEKGKYVELRCDPISGHTALYWYRQSLGQGPEFLIYFQGTGAADDSGLPNDRFFAVRPEGSVSTLKIQRTERGDSAVYLCASRRTVNTEAFFGQGTRLTVV.

The J gene is TRBJ2-1, the V gene TRBV10-1; D uncertain. Trimming removed 5 bases from V and 6 bases from J, with 8 bases in between. The CDR3 contains 12 residues. Germline CDR1 and CDR2: WNHNN and SYGVQD (reference sequence). CDR3 in amino acids: CASSPSINEQFF. The CDR3 bases are TGCGCCAGCAGTCCTAGTATCAATGAGCAGTTCTTC.

The rearrangement joins TRBV19 to TRBJ2-5; possibly TRBD1 for D (5 bases). CDR1 is LNHDA and CDR2 is SQIVND in the germline V gene (reference sequence). The germline V and J ends were trimmed by 4 bases and 2 bases, with 11 bases remaining between them. The CDR3 covers 14 residues. The CDR3 sequence: CASSNSGAQETQYF. Written as DNA, the CDR3 is TGTGCCAGTAGTAACAGTGGGGCACAAGAGACCCAGTACTTC.

The rearrangement links TRBV7-2 to TRBJ2-5; D uncertain. There are 14 residues in the CDR3. Germline V CDR1 and CDR2: SGHTA, FQGNSA. Trimming left V 5 bases short and J 0 bases short, with 10 bases between. CDR3 loop: CASSRRLDQETQYF. CDR3 DNA: TGTGCCAGCAGCAGACGACTCGACCAAGAGACCCAGTACTTC.

The chain employs TRBV10-3 and TRBJ2-1, with TRBD2 identical over 9 bases. Germline V gene lookup returns CDR1 ENHRY and CDR2 SYGVKD. The CDR3 contains 16 residues. J was trimmed by 7 bases and V by 10 bases; bases with no gene match: 17. CDR3 region: CATADPSGAEWNEQFF. The CDR3 coding sequence is TGTGCCACCGCCGACCCTAGCGGGGCCGAATGGAATGAGCAGTTCTTC.

This chain links TRBV5-4 with TRBJ2-7; 10 positions match TRBD2. CDR1 SGHNT and CDR2 YYREEE come from the germline V gene (reference sequence). The V gene end was trimmed by 4 bases and the J gene end by 4 bases; junction bases not matched to a gene: 8. The CDR3 extends over 15 amino acids. The CDR3 DNA reads as TGTGCCAGCAGCACGGGGACTAGCGATAGGTACGAGCAGTACTTC. This gives the protein CASSTGTSDRYEQYF.

The V call is TRBV19, the J call TRBJ1-5, with D perhaps TRBD1 (5 bases). This CDR3 is 13 amino acids long. CDR1 is LNHDA, CDR2 SQIVND, per germline (reference sequence). Deletions cut 3 bases from V and 8 bases from J, with 11 bases between. The CDR3 region has the DNA TGTGCCAGTAGTATGTCCGGCAGGGAGCCCCAGCATTTT. It encodes CASSMSGREPQHF.

V and J are TRBV19 and TRBJ1-4, with a tentative D call TRBD1 (5 bases). Looked up from germline, CDR1 is LNHDA and CDR2 is SQIVND (reference sequence). Trimming shortened V by 3 bases and J by 8 bases, and 10 bases separated the two germline ends. The CDR3 is 13 amino acids. The CDR3 reads CASSMTETEKLFF. In nucleotides, the CDR3 is TGTGCCAGTAGTATGACAGAGACGGAAAAACTGTTTTTT.